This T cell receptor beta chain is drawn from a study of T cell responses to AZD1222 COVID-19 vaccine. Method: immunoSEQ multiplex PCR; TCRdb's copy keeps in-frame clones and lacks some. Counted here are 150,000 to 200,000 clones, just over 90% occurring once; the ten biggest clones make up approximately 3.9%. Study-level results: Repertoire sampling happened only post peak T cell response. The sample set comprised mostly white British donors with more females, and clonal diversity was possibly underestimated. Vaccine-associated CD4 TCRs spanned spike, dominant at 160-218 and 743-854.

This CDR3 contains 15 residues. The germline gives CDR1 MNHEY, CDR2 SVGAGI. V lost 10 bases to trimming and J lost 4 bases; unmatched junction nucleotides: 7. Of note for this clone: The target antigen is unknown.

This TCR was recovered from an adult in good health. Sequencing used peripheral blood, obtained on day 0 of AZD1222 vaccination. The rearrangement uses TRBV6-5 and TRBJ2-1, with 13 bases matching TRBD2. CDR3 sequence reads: CATGLAGVSYNEQFF. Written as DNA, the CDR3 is TGTGCCACCGGACTAGCGGGAGTGTCATACAATGAGCAGTTCTTC.